Listed below are T cell receptor beta chains from one sample, sequenced in a study of blood T cell repertoires in COVID-19. Only in-frame clones appear in the TCRdb table, and some are missing; sequencing was by immunoSEQ multiplex PCR. This sample has approximately 89,000 clones, with approximately 80% found just once. Sequencing input: peripheral blood. These receptors came from a woman aged 65 to 85 with active or convalescent COVID-19. Both conserved end residues are part of each CDR3. The D gene is left open where the match is weak. Expanded clones are given a class, and other clones once, few, many or no size at all.

D | J | size | V | DNA | CDR3
TRBD1 | TRBJ1-3 | NA | TRBV7-8 | TGTGCCAGCAGCTTATTTGGGGCAGGGGGGAATTCTGGAAACACCATATATTTT | CASSLFGAGGNSGNTIYF
NA | TRBJ2-3 | NA | TRBV7-8 | TGTGCCAGCAGCCCGAGAGTCGGAGGGTTGGATACGCAGTATTTT | CASSPRVGGLDTQYF
NA | TRBJ2-7 | NA | TRBV10-2 | TGCGCCAGCAGTGATCGGCAGGGCAGCTACGAGCAGTACTTC | CASSDRQGSYEQYF
NA | TRBJ1-5 | NA | TRBV5-1 | TGCGCCAGCAGCCCAGGGTCCGAGTCACTACTTAGCAATCAGCCCCAGCATTTT | CASSPGSESLLSNQPQHF
TRBD1 | TRBJ2-5 | NA | TRBV5-1 | TGCGCCAGCAGAGAGACAGGGGCCAGCCAAGAGACCCAGTACTTC | CASRETGASQETQYF
TRBD1 | TRBJ1-1 | few | TRBV4-2 | TGTGCCAGCAGCACCCGACAGGGAAAGAACACTGAAGCTTTCTTT | CASSTRQGKNTEAFF
NA | TRBJ2-2 | NA | TRBV7-2 | TGTGCCAGCGGTGCAGTTAACACCGGGGAGCTGTTTTTT | CASGAVNTGELFF
NA | TRBJ1-1 | NA | TRBV6-5 | TGTGCCAGCAGTTACTCGGGCAGCATGAACACTGAAGCTTTCTTT | CASSYSGSMNTEAFF
NA | TRBJ1-6 | NA | TRBV6-5 | TGTGCCACCCAGGTGGGGAGCTCCTATAATTCACCCCTCCACTTT | CATQVGSSYNSPLHF
TRBD1 | TRBJ2-3 | NA | TRBV18 | TGTGCCAGCTCACCACTCGGGACAGGGGCAACAGATACGCAGTATTTT | CASSPLGTGATDTQYF
TRBD1 | TRBJ1-1 | NA | TRBV4-1 | TGCGCCAGCAGCCAAGCGGACAGGGAGAACACTGAAGCTTTCTTT | CASSQADRENTEAFF
TRBD1 | TRBJ1-2 | NA | TRBV24-1 | TGTGCCACCAGTGATCGGACAGGGGGCTACACCTTC | CATSDRTGGYTF
TRBD1 | TRBJ2-7 | NA | TRBV14 | TGTGCCAGCAGCCCCCGGGGACAGGGGGGATCCTACGAGCAGTACTTC | CASSPRGQGGSYEQYF
TRBD1 | TRBJ1-1 | NA | TRBV4-1 | TGCGCCAGCAGCCAAGAGGGACAGCCCAACACTGAAGCTTTCTTT | CASSQEGQPNTEAFF
NA | TRBJ1-6 | NA | TRBV4-3 | TGCGCCAGCAGCCAAGAAAGCGCGGGGAAAGCCTATAATTCACCCCTCCACTTT | CASSQESAGKAYNSPLHF
TRBD2 | TRBJ2-3 | NA | TRBV15 | TGTGCCACCAGCAGAAGGAGCGGGGGGGCATCAGATACGCAGTATTTT | CATSRRSGGASDTQYF
TRBD1 | TRBJ1-1 | few | TRBV5-1 | TGCGCCAGCAGCAAGGGACAGGGGGCGGCAAACACTGAAGCTTTCTTT | CASSKGQGAANTEAFF
NA | TRBJ1-5 | NA | TRBV11-2 | TGTGCCAGCAGCTTATCGAGGGATCAGCCCCAGCATTTT | CASSLSRDQPQHF
TRBD2 | TRBJ2-3 | NA | TRBV7-9 | TGTGCCAGCAGCTCCGATGGAGGCGGGGGGGCTGGAGATACGCAGTATTTT | CASSSDGGGGAGDTQYF
TRBD2 | TRBJ2-7 | NA | TRBV7-2 | TGTGCCAGCAGCTTAGTCGGCGGGGGGGTCTCCTACGAGCAGTACTTC | CASSLVGGGVSYEQYF
TRBD1 | TRBJ1-1 | NA | TRBV5-1 | TGCGCCAGCAGGGAGACAGGGGGCGTCACTGAAGCTTTCTTT | CASRETGGVTEAFF
TRBD1 | TRBJ1-1 | NA | TRBV5-5 | TGTGCCAGCAGCTTGGCGGCAGGGGGGACGTATAAGGATGAAGCTTTCTTT | CASSLAAGGTYKDEAFF
NA | TRBJ2-2 | NA | TRBV2 | TGTGCCAGCAGTAAGGGAACAGGGAACACCGGGGAGCTGTTTTTT | CASSKGTGNTGELFF
TRBD1 | TRBJ1-5 | NA | TRBV6-2/TRBV6-3 | TGTGCCAGCAGTTATGATTGGGACAGGGGAGGTAGCAATCAGCCCCAGCATTTT | CASSYDWDRGGSNQPQHF
NA | TRBJ2-1 | once | TRBV4-1 | TGCGCCAGCAGCCAAGGGGCGGGGAGGTCCTACAATGAGCAGTTCTTC | CASSQGAGRSYNEQFF
NA | TRBJ1-2 | NA | TRBV5-4 | TGTGCCAGCAGCTTGGCACAGATCAACTATGGCTACACCTTC | CASSLAQINYGYTF
TRBD1 | TRBJ1-2 | NA | TRBV6-1 | TGTGCCAGCAGTGAAGACTGGACAGGGTCCGGCTACACCTTC | CASSEDWTGSGYTF
NA | TRBJ1-2 | NA | TRBV19 | TGTGCCAGTAGACAGGGCCTTAACTATGGCTACACCTTC | CASRQGLNYGYTF
NA | TRBJ1-1 | NA | TRBV6-5 | TGTGCCAGCAGATCCCCCACGGTAATGAACACTGAAGCTTTCTTT | CASRSPTVMNTEAFF
NA | TRBJ1-2 | NA | TRBV20-1 | TGCAGTGCTAGTCAGAGGGCTAACTATGGCTACACCTTC | CSASQRANYGYTF
TRBD1 | TRBJ1-6 | NA | TRBV12-3/TRBV12-4 | TGTGCCAGCAGTAGGGGACAGTCATTCCACTTT | CASSRGQSFHF
TRBD1 | TRBJ1-6 | NA | TRBV6-2/TRBV6-3 | TGTGCCAGCAGTTACGGGGGACAGGGATTGAATTCACCCCTCCACTTT | CASSYGGQGLNSPLHF
TRBD2 | TRBJ2-3 | NA | TRBV10-3 | TGTGCCATCAGTGAGTCTTCTAGCGGGGGAATATACACAGATACGCAGTATTTT | CAISESSSGGIYTDTQYF
NA | TRBJ1-5 | NA | TRBV5-1 | TGCGCCAGCAGCTTGGACGCGTCTAGCAATCAGCCCCAGCATTTT | CASSLDASSNQPQHF
NA | TRBJ1-2 | NA | TRBV5-4 | TGTGCCAGCAGCTTGGACGGCTATGGCTACACCTTC | CASSLDGYGYTF
TRBD1 | TRBJ1-1 | once | TRBV27 | TGTGCCAGCAAGGAGGGGGGACAGGGACCGAACACTGAAGCTTTCTTT | CASKEGGQGPNTEAFF
TRBD2 | TRBJ2-3 | few | TRBV11-2 | TGTGCCAGCAGCCTACACTCCGGGACTAGCGGGAGATTTACGCAGTATTTT | CASSLHSGTSGRFTQYF
NA | TRBJ2-5 | NA | TRBV5-1 | TGCGCCAGCAGCTTGATCTCAGGCCAAGAGACCCAGTACTTC | CASSLISGQETQYF
NA | TRBJ2-3 | NA | TRBV3-1/TRBV3-2 | TGTGCCAGCAGAGGGGCCAGCACAGATACGCAGTATTTT | CASRGASTDTQYF
NA | TRBJ1-2 | NA | TRBV28 | TGTGCCAGCAGTCCTGGGGGGGGCCTTAACTATGGCTACACCTTC | CASSPGGGLNYGYTF
TRBD1 | TRBJ2-7 | NA | TRBV5-1 | TGCGCCAGCAGACCCACCGGGACAGAAATCGAGCAGTACTTC | CASRPTGTEIEQYF
TRBD1 | TRBJ2-3 | once | TRBV19 | TGTGCCAGTAGTATTCAGGGGACAGATACAGATACGCAGTATTTT | CASSIQGTDTDTQYF
TRBD2 | TRBJ2-1 | once | TRBV5-1 | TGCGCCAGCAGCTTGGGCCTAGCGGGGGTGAAGGAGCAGTTCTTC | CASSLGLAGVKEQFF
NA | TRBJ1-2 | NA | TRBV6-2/TRBV6-3 | TGTGCCAGCAGCAATTACAGGGCCGACTATGGCTACACCTTC | CASSNYRADYGYTF
TRBD1 | TRBJ1-4 | NA | TRBV3-1/TRBV3-2 | TGTGCCAGCACTCCGACAGGGAGGGAAAAACTGTTTTTT | CASTPTGREKLFF
NA | TRBJ2-1 | NA | TRBV25-1 | TGTGCCAGCAGCTCCCCGAGAGCTAGAGTAAGCGAGCAGTTCTTC | CASSSPRARVSEQFF
NA | TRBJ2-5 | NA | TRBV28 | TGTGCCAGCAGTTTACCGGGAGTACAAGAGACCCAGTACTTC | CASSLPGVQETQYF
TRBD1 | TRBJ1-2 | NA | TRBV5-1 | TGCGCCAGCAGCTTGGCCGGGACAGCGACGACAAACTATGGCTACACCTTC | CASSLAGTATTNYGYTF
NA | TRBJ1-6 | NA | TRBV27 | TGTGCCAGCAGTTTAGGTTCCAGTTATAATTCACCCCTCCACTTT | CASSLGSSYNSPLHF